A selection of T cell receptor beta chains follows, all from one sample in a study of T cells in Graves' hyperthyroidism and ophthalmopathy. TCRdb processed the multiplex PCR reads anew with MiXCR; each CDR3 protein has one entry. The sample lists about 500,000 distinct CDR3 sequences; about 16% were seen once. Sequenced material: blood. Receptors originate from a young woman with Graves' ophthalmopathy. CDR3s include the opening cysteine and the closing phenylalanine or tryptophan. D genes are given only for firm matches. The listing skips clone size in some rows; elsewhere it reads once, few, many or a size class.

many | TRBJ2-7 | . | TRBV20-1 | TGCAGTGCTAGCCCGGACTCCTCCACCTCCGAGCAGTACTTC | CSASPDSSTSEQYF
many | TRBJ2-3 | . | TRBV19 | TGTGCCAGTAGTTTCGGGACCCGAGGTACTTTGGATACGCAGTATTTT | CASSFGTRGTLDTQYF
. | TRBJ2-3 | TRBD2 | TRBV5-4 | TGTGCCAGCAGCTTGGGACTAGCTTTCACAGATACGCAGTATTTT | CASSLGLAFTDTQYF
many | TRBJ2-1 | . | TRBV11-2 | TGTGCCAGCAGCGAAAAGCGGACCTCCTACAATGAGCAGTTCTTC | CASSEKRTSYNEQFF
many | TRBJ2-3 | . | TRBV27 | TGTGCCAGCAATACAATGGGACTTACAGATACGCAGTATTTT | CASNTMGLTDTQYF
few | TRBJ2-1 | TRBD2 | TRBV7-9 | TGTGCCAGCAGCTTAGGGGTTGGGGACAGACTAGCGGGAGGACGCCCTTCCTACAATGAGCAGTTCTTC | CASSLGVGDRLAGGRPSYNEQFF
. | TRBJ2-7 | TRBD1 | TRBV7-9 | TGTGCCAGCAGCTTAGGGGACAGGGGAAGCTACGAGCAGTACTTC | CASSLGDRGSYEQYF
. | TRBJ2-1 | TRBD1 | TRBV3-1 | TGTGCCAGCAGCCAAGAGACAGGGGGCAATGAGCAGTTCTTC | CASSQETGGNEQFF
many | TRBJ1-1 | TRBD1 | TRBV20-1 | TGCAGTGCTAGAGATCTTGGGACAGTGAACACTGAAGCTTTCTTT | CSARDLGTVNTEAFF
many | TRBJ1-2 | . | TRBV20-1 | TGCAGTGCCGGCGAAGGGATCCAGGGCTACACCTTC | CSAGEGIQGYTF
few | TRBJ1-3 | TRBD1 | TRBV4-3 | TGCGCCAGCAGCCAAACAGGGGGCGGAAACACCATATATTTT | CASSQTGGGNTIYF
many | TRBJ1-1 | . | TRBV18 | TGTGCCAGCTCACCACCGGGGGGTTTCACTGAAGCTTTCTTT | CASSPPGGFTEAFF
. | TRBJ2-3 | . | TRBV6-1 | TGTGCCAGCAGACCTATATCAGATACGCAGTATTTT | CASRPISDTQYF
few | TRBJ2-1 | TRBD2 | TRBV27 | TGTGCCAGCAGTTTTTTGTCTGGAACTAGCGGATACAATGAGCAGTTCTTC | CASSFLSGTSGYNEQFF
many | TRBJ2-1 | . | TRBV20-1 | TGCAGTGCTGGCCGGGACCCCTCGTCCAATGAGCAGTTCTTC | CSAGRDPSSNEQFF
. | TRBJ2-7 | TRBD1 | TRBV4-1 | TGCGCCAGCAGCCAAGCCGGGACAGGGTTATTCTACGAGCAGTACTTC | CASSQAGTGLFYEQYF
many | TRBJ1-5 | . | TRBV3-1 | TGTGCCAGCAGTACTGGGACGGGAGGGCAGCCCCAGCATTTT | CASSTGTGGQPQHF
many | TRBJ1-5 | TRBD1 | TRBV20-1 | TGCAGTTTACAGGGGAGGGGCAATCAGCCCCAGCATTTT | CSLQGRGNQPQHF
many | TRBJ2-7 | . | TRBV20-1 | TGCAGTGCTACCACCCCGTTTGGGGGCGCCCGGTTGGAGCAGTACTTC | CSATTPFGGARLEQYF
few | TRBJ2-1 | TRBD2 | TRBV29-1 | TGCAGCGTTTACGGACTAGCGGGAGGCAATGAGCAGTTCTTC | CSVYGLAGGNEQFF
many | TRBJ2-1 | TRBD2 | TRBV3-1 | TGTGCCAGCAGCCAGCCGGGGGGATCCTACAATGAGCAGTTCTTC | CASSQPGGSYNEQFF
few | TRBJ1-1 | . | TRBV4-1 | TGCGCCAGCAGCCCCAGCCGGGACACCCTGGGAGCTTTCTTT | CASSPSRDTLGAFF
many | TRBJ2-4 | TRBD2 | TRBV20-1 | TGCAGTGCTACCCGGGGACTAGCGGGACTAGCCAAAAACATTCAGTACTTC | CSATRGLAGLAKNIQYF